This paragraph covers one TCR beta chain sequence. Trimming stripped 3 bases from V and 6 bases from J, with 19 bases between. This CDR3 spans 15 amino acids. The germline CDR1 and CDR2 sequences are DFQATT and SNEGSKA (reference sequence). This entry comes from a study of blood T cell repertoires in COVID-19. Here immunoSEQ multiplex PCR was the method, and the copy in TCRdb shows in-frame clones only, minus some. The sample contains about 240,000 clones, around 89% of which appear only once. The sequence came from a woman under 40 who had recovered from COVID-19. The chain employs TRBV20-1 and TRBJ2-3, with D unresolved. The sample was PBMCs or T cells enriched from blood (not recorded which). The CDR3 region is CSASNPFGLGDTQYF. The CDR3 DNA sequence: TGCAGTGCTAGTAATCCTTTCGGCCTCGGGGATACGCAGTATTTT.